This TCR beta chain comes out of a study of T-cell reconstitution after alpha-beta-depleted transplantation in children. Germline CDR1 is KGHSH and CDR2 is LQKENI. CDR3 length: 14 residues. V shed 8 bases and J 2 bases; nucleotides not matched to a gene: 7. The study's findings and limits: Surviving recipient T cells and thymic progenitors accounted for the high day-60 TCRbeta diversity observed in some patients. At the one-year point after transplant, T-cell counts and TCRbeta diversity were found to come mostly from T cells that had been newly produced. Two months or so post-transplant, alpha-beta T cells reportedly derived from several hundred expanded graft clones.

As concerns this clonotype: Its antigen is still unknown.

The library targeted TCRbeta and was prepared with unique molecular identifiers. TCRdb re-analysed the PCR reads in MiXCR, keeping a single row per CDR3 protein. The table has about 980,000 distinct CDR3 sequences, 25% to 30% seen once. V and J are TRBV18 and TRBJ2-3; 7 bases align to TRBD1. Here the sequenced sample was PBMCs, mostly from graft donor cells, taken 360 days after TCRalphabeta/CD19-depleted stem cell transplant. This receptor was obtained from a boy younger than two who had a stem cell transplant for SCID, so the T cells may come from the graft donor. This chain's CDR3 is CASARQGPTDTQYF. The DNA for the CDR3 is TGTGCCAGCGCAAGACAGGGCCCCACAGATACGCAGTATTTT.